These 30 T cell receptor beta chains originate from one sample sequenced in a study of cytomegalovirus exposure and HLA in healthy donors. Vbeta (60) and Jbeta (13) primers were used in the PCR. Repertoires were generated with immunoSEQ multiplex PCR, while TCRdb's copy carries only in-frame clones and drops some. The repertoire shows about 210,000 clones; the top ten hold around 0.95%. Sequenced material: PBMCs. These receptors came from a woman in her twenties or thirties in good health and CMV-seropositive.

This chain joins TRBV29-1 and TRBJ1-4; 7 bases match TRBD1. Germline lookup yields CDR1 SQVTM and CDR2 ANQGSEA. V lost 5 bases, J lost 6 bases, and 6 bases stayed unmatched. The CDR3 consists of 13 residues. The CDR3 DNA sequence: TGCAGCGTTCTGACAGGGCGTGATGAAAAACTGTTTTTT. Amino acid sequence: CSVLTGRDEKLFF.

The V and J genes are TRBV6-4 and TRBJ2-6; TRBD1 aligns across 7 bases. The germline gives CDR1 MRHNA, CDR2 SNTAGT. V gave up 6 bases and J gave up 0 bases; unmatched junction bases: 2. The CDR3 is 15 residues long. The CDR3 nucleotides read TGTGCCAGCAGCTGGGACAGCTCTGGGGCCAACGTCCTGACTTTC. Translated, it gives CASSWDSSGANVLTF.

The chain joins TRBV9 to TRBJ1-2; 7 positions agree with TRBD1. The trim removed 5 bases at V and 8 bases at J, leaving 15 bases unmatched. This CDR3 spans 15 amino acids. CDR1 is SGDLS, CDR2 YYNGEE, per germline. The CDR3 loop reads CASRRSGGQSLGYTF. The CDR3 nucleotides read TGTGCCAGCAGGAGGAGTGGGGGACAGTCCCTGGGCTACACCTTC.

In nucleotides, the CDR3 is TGTGCCAGCAGCGAGGACAGTAACTATGGCTACACCTTC. As protein: CASSEDSNYGYTF. V is TRBV9 and J is TRBJ1-2, with D possibly being TRBD1 (6 bases). The CDR3 sequence is 13 residues long. Germline CDR1 reads SGDLS; CDR2 reads YYNGEE. V gave up 3 bases and J gave up 1 base, with 7 bases separating them.

This rearrangement joins TRBV30 to TRBJ1-5, with 8 nucleotides matching TRBD1. The V segment lost 1 base and the J segment 6 bases; nucleotides outside the gene matches: 5. Germline V gene data show CDR1 as GTSNPN and CDR2 as SVGIG (reference sequence). The CDR3 is made up of 14 amino acids. The CDR3 nucleotides read TGTGCCTGGAGTGAGGGACAGGTCGGTCAGCCCCAGCATTTT. Translation gives CAWSEGQVGQPQHF.

This sequence joins TRBV27 and TRBJ1-4; D may be TRBD1 (6 bases). The CDR3 runs 14 residues. The V end was cut by 6 bases, the J end by 3 bases, with 11 bases between. CDR1 is MNHEY, CDR2 SMNVEV, per germline (reference sequence). This chain's CDR3 is CASRGHLSNEKLFF. The CDR3, as DNA: TGTGCCAGCAGGGGACATTTGTCTAATGAAAAACTGTTTTTT.

V gene TRBV9 combines with J gene TRBJ2-7, with D possibly being TRBD2 (5 bases). This CDR3 is built from 14 residues. The V end lost 0 bases, the J end lost 3 bases, and 10 bases lay between the germline ends. CDR1 SGDLS and CDR2 YYNGEE come from the germline V gene. The CDR3 DNA sequence: TGTGCCAGCAGCGTAGACGAGGGCAGCTACGAGCAGTACTTC. Translating it yields CASSVDEGSYEQYF.

V is TRBV27 and J is TRBJ1-4, with D possibly matching TRBD1 (6 bases). Trimming stripped 0 bases from V and 8 bases from J, with 16 bases between. Germline V lookup: CDR1 MNHEY, CDR2 SMNVEV (reference sequence). This CDR3 spans 16 amino acids. The CDR3 DNA is TGTGCCAGCAGTTTATCATGGGGGCTAGTCAAGGAAAAACTGTTTTTT. Translated: CASSLSWGLVKEKLFF.

The V gene is TRBV4-1, the J gene TRBJ1-2; the match to TRBD1 covers 11 bases. Germline CDR1 and CDR2: MGHRA and YSYEKL. This CDR3 is 14 amino acids long. J gave up 7 bases and V 5 bases, and 6 bases lay outside the gene matches. CDR3 coding DNA: TGCGCCAGCAGCTTTGGACAGGGGGCCGCTGGCTACACCTTC. Its translation: CASSFGQGAAGYTF.

This chain joins TRBV6-1 and TRBJ1-2; D gene uncertain. Per germline, CDR1 MNHNS and CDR2 SASEGT. Trimming shortened V by 2 bases and J by 0 bases, and 19 bases separated the two germline ends. CDR3 length: 18 amino acids. CDR3 region: CASSEYTGGLTTNYGYTF. As DNA, the CDR3 is TGTGCCAGCAGTGAATATACGGGAGGGCTAACTACTAACTATGGCTACACCTTC.

The chain recombines TRBV4-2 with TRBJ2-7, with D possibly matching TRBD1 (5 bases). V was clipped by 1 base and J by 1 base, with 11 bases between them. The length of the CDR3 is 15 residues. CDR1 is LGHNA and CDR2 is YNFKEQ in the germline V gene. CDR3 DNA: TGTGCCAGCAGCCAAGTAGGCCGGACATCCTACGAGCAGTACTTC. Protein product: CASSQVGRTSYEQYF.

In the case of this clone: Different DNA sequences within this sample yield the same CDR3. The gene calls are TRBV19 and TRBJ2-7, with TRBD1 matching 7 bases. The CDR3 extends over 14 amino acids. In germline, CDR1 is LNHDA, CDR2 SQIVND (reference sequence). V dropped 1 base and J dropped 0; count of bases not matched to a gene: 0. The CDR3 DNA sequence: TGTGCCAGTAGTATAGGGGACAGCTCCTACGAGCAGTACTTC. This translates into CASSIGDSSYEQYF.

The CDR3: CASSQGQGAKYEQFF. The CDR3 nucleotides read TGTGCCAGCAGCCAAGGACAGGGGGCCAAGTATGAGCAGTTCTTC. The chain recombines TRBV7-6 with TRBJ2-1; 11 nucleotides align to TRBD1. V dropped 5 bases and J dropped 8; count of bases not matched to a gene: 8. This CDR3 contains 15 residues. Germline V gene sequence: CDR1 SGHVS, CDR2 FNYEAQ.

The V call is TRBV6-6, the J call TRBJ1-2, with D perhaps matching TRBD1 (5 bases). This CDR3 is 14 amino acids long. In germline, CDR1 is MNHNY, CDR2 SVGAGI (reference sequence). Trimming took 6 bases from V and 4 from J, leaving 15 bases between them. The CDR3 loop is CASSSDSMIYGYTF. CDR3 bases: TGTGCCAGCAGCTCTGACAGTATGATCTATGGCTACACCTTC.

The CDR3 loop is CASSQGGTSGINEQFF. The CDR3 DNA is TGCGCCAGCAGCCAAGGTGGGACTAGCGGGATTAATGAGCAGTTCTTC. The V gene is TRBV4-3, the J gene TRBJ2-1; 13 bases are a match to TRBD2. Germline-derived CDR1 and CDR2 are LGHNA and YSLEER. This CDR3 region has 16 residues. Trimming took 1 base from V and 7 from J; bases not matched to a gene: 4.

This chain links TRBV4-1 with TRBJ1-4; D is perhaps TRBD1 (6 bases). V shed 0 bases and J shed 3 bases, with 23 bases lying between them. Per the germline V gene, CDR1 is MGHRA and CDR2 is YSYEKL. This CDR3 is built from 20 residues. The CDR3 is CASSQDWFREGGGSNEKLFF. The CDR3 coding sequence is TGCGCCAGCAGCCAAGATTGGTTTAGGGAGGGGGGGGGTTCTAATGAAAAACTGTTTTTT.

This chain connects TRBV20-1 to TRBJ1-1; D unclear. Trimming took off 0 bases at V and 6 bases at J, with 5 bases between the two ends. Germline V lookup: CDR1 DFQATT, CDR2 SNEGSKA (reference sequence). This CDR3 has 11 amino acids. Here the CDR3 DNA reads TGCAGTGCTAGAGATCGGTCTGAAGCTTTCTTT. This gives the protein CSARDRSEAFF.

The rearrangement links TRBV5-1 to TRBJ2-5; D is possibly TRBD2 (6 bases). The ends were cut back, 4 bases at V and 2 bases at J, with 15 bases in the middle. The CDR3 runs 15 residues. CDR1 SGHRS and CDR2 YFSETQ come from the germline V gene. The CDR3 loop reads CASSPGSSAQETQYF. CDR3 DNA sequence: TGCGCCAGCAGCCCAGGGTCTAGCGCTCAAGAGACCCAGTACTTC.

This chain links TRBV11-2 with TRBJ1-1, with 7 bases that match TRBD1. Germline V CDR1 and CDR2: SGHAT, FQNNGV. This CDR3 is built from 14 residues. V shed 3 bases and J 4 bases; nucleotides not matched to a gene: 5. Here the CDR3 DNA reads TGTGCCAGCAGCTTTGAGGGGGCATCCACTGAAGCTTTCTTT. Its protein product is CASSFEGASTEAFF.

The chain employs TRBV19 and TRBJ1-5; 9 bases match TRBD1. The CDR3 spans 15 residues. The V gene's germline CDR1 is LNHDA and CDR2 SQIVND (reference sequence). After removal of 4 bases from V and 4 bases from J, the junction contained 5 bases not matched to a gene. CDR3 loop: CASSTYRGRNQPQHF. Written as DNA, the CDR3 is TGTGCCAGTAGTACATACAGGGGGCGAAATCAGCCCCAGCATTTT.

This chain links TRBV7-9 with TRBJ2-7; 9 bases match TRBD1. Trimming removed 3 bases from V and 7 bases from J; junction bases left unmatched: 10. This CDR3 contains 15 residues. CDR1 and CDR2 from the germline V gene are SEHNR and FQNEAQ (reference sequence). The chain's CDR3 is CASSFYRGQRWEQYF. CDR3 in DNA: TGTGCCAGCAGCTTTTACAGGGGGCAGAGGTGGGAGCAGTACTTC.

The chain's CDR3 is CASSLGFGGLAGGPGDLSTDTQYF. The CDR3 nucleotides read TGCGCCAGCAGCTTGGGGTTCGGGGGACTAGCGGGGGGGCCTGGAGATTTGAGCACAGATACGCAGTATTTT. The genes are TRBV5-1 and TRBJ2-3; TRBD2 aligns across 16 bases. The CDR3 runs 24 residues. From germline, CDR1 is SGHRS and CDR2 YFSETQ. V was clipped by 0 bases and J by 0 bases; unmatched bases: 19.

This chain links TRBV7-9 with TRBJ2-2; 9 nucleotides line up with TRBD2. The V gene end was trimmed by 6 bases and the J gene end by 0 bases; junction bases not matched to a gene: 11. CDR1 and CDR2 (germline): SEHNR, FQNEAQ (reference sequence). The CDR3 covers 18 residues. Here the CDR3 DNA reads TGTGCCAGCAGAGACCGCGGGACTAGCACTTCGAACACCGGGGAGCTGTTTTTT. Translation gives CASRDRGTSTSNTGELFF.

The chain uses TRBV4-1 and TRBJ2-6; 7 nucleotides match TRBD1. This CDR3 has 18 amino acids. The V and J ends lost 4 bases and 0 bases, in that order; junction bases with no gene match: 9. CDR1 is MGHRA, CDR2 YSYEKL, per germline. The CDR3 DNA reads TGCGCCAGCAGCCCACCGGGACAGAAAATCTCTGGGGCCAACGTCCTGACTTTC. Amino acids: CASSPPGQKISGANVLTF.

The V call is TRBV4-1, the J call TRBJ1-1; D possibly corresponds to TRBD1 (5 bases). The V gene lost 0 bases and the J gene lost 11 bases, with 13 bases spanning the gap. The CDR3 is 13 amino acids. Germline assignment: CDR1 MGHRA and CDR2 YSYEKL. This chain's CDR3 is CASSQDRGSWAFF. The CDR3 DNA reads as TGCGCCAGCAGCCAAGATAGGGGTTCGTGGGCTTTCTTT.

The chain has TRBV6-4 and TRBJ1-4; D is ambiguous. The CDR3 loop spans 11 amino acids. Germline CDR1 MRHNA, CDR2 SNTAGT. Trimming left V 2 bases short and J 8 bases short, with 3 bases between. Written as DNA, the CDR3 is TGTGCCAGCAGTGACCAGGAAAAACTGTTTTTT. Translated, it gives CASSDQEKLFF.

This chain joins TRBV7-2 and TRBJ2-7; 7 bases are a match to TRBD2. V gave up 5 bases and J gave up 6 bases; unmatched junction bases: 16. Germline loops: CDR1 SGHTA, CDR2 FQGNSA. The CDR3 has 16 amino acids. This chain's CDR3 is CASSPTGGTSMSEQYF. The CDR3 nucleotides are TGTGCCAGCAGCCCCACCGGGGGGACGTCTATGAGCGAGCAGTACTTC.

The chain couples TRBV7-2 to TRBJ1-5; D is possibly TRBD1 (6 bases). Germline V gene data show CDR1 as SGHTA and CDR2 as FQGNSA. V was trimmed by 0 bases and J by 1 base, leaving 19 bases between them. CDR3 length equals 19 residues. The CDR3 loop reads CASSLAPPRRQGSNQPQHF. CDR3 nucleotides: TGTGCCAGCAGCTTAGCACCCCCCCGCCGGCAGGGGAGCAATCAGCCCCAGCATTTT.

The chain is built from TRBV7-2 and TRBJ2-3; maybe TRBD1 (5 bases). This CDR3 contains 14 residues. V lost 7 bases and J lost 4, with 15 bases in between. Germline-derived CDR1 and CDR2 are SGHTA and FQGNSA. CDR3 sequence reads: CASNLQAPPDTQYF. The CDR3 DNA reads as TGTGCCAGCAACCTACAGGCCCCACCAGATACGCAGTATTTT.

The CDR3 spells CSVEEGLLAGGISYNEQFF. CDR3 bases: TGCAGCGTTGAGGAGGGTTTGCTAGCGGGGGGGATCTCCTACAATGAGCAGTTCTTC. The rearrangement uses TRBV29-1 and TRBJ2-1, with 12 positions matching TRBD2. Trimming cost V 3 bases and J 0 bases; bases outside gene matches: 12. CDR3 length equals 19 residues. In germline, CDR1 is SQVTM, CDR2 ANQGSEA.